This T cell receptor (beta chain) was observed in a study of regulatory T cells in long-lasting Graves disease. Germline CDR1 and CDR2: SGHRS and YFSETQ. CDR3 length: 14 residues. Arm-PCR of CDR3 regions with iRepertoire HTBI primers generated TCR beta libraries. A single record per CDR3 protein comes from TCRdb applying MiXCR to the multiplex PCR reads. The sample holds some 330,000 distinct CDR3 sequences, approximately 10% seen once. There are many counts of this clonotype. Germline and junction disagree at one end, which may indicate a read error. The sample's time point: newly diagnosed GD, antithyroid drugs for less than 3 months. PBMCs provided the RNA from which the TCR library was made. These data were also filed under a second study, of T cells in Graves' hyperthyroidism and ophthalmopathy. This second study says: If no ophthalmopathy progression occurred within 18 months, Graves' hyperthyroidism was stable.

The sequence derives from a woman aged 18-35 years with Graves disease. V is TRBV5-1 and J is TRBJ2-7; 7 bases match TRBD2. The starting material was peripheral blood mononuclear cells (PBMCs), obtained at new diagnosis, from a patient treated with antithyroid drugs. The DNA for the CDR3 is TGTGCCAGCAGCTTAAGCGGGGCCTCCTACGAGCAGTACTTC. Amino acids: CASSLSGASYEQYF. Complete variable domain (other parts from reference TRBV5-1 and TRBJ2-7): KAGVTQTPRYLIKTRGQQVTLSCSPISGHRSVSWYQQTPGQGLQFLFEYFSETQRNKGNFPGRFSGRQFSNSRSEMNVSTLELGDSALYLCASSLSGASYEQYFGPGTRLTVT.